These T cell receptor beta chains were read from a single sample in a study of blood T cell repertoires in COVID-19. TCRdb keeps only in-frame clones here, not all; method: immunoSEQ multiplex PCR. The repertoire consists of approximately 65,000 clones, with 90% occurring once and the leading ten covering about 5.1%. The sequenced sample was peripheral blood. These receptors all come from a woman younger than 35 with acute or convalescent COVID-19. Both conserved end residues are part of each CDR3. Each record gives: J gene, V gene, CDR3 protein.

J gene: TRBJ1-3; V gene: TRBV15; CDR3 protein: CATSKVQGSGNTIYF
J gene: TRBJ2-2; V gene: TRBV7-2; CDR3 protein: CASNYRGGPSNTGELFF
J gene: TRBJ1-3; V gene: TRBV30; CDR3 protein: CAWREGGAGNTIYF
J gene: TRBJ2-7; V gene: TRBV5-8; CDR3 protein: CASSARDSYEQYF
J gene: TRBJ1-2; V gene: TRBV6-5; CDR3 protein: CAASQGSYGYTF
J gene: TRBJ2-1; V gene: TRBV10-3; CDR3 protein: CAISEMRGGSGNEQFF
J gene: TRBJ2-7; V gene: TRBV18; CDR3 protein: CASSPAQGSFLYF
J gene: TRBJ1-2; V gene: TRBV6-5; CDR3 protein: CASKAGTAYGYTF
J gene: TRBJ1-6; V gene: TRBV19; CDR3 protein: CASSSFTGNSPLHF
J gene: TRBJ1-6; V gene: TRBV28; CDR3 protein: CASSFGGALGNSPLHF
J gene: TRBJ1-5; V gene: TRBV28; CDR3 protein: CASSLRQGAWGGQPQHF
J gene: TRBJ1-2; V gene: TRBV27; CDR3 protein: CASSPGTGYYGYTF
J gene: TRBJ2-3; V gene: TRBV2; CDR3 protein: CASSPQPGADTQYF